Below, 10 T cell receptor beta chains from the same sample are listed, as sequenced in a study of cytomegalovirus exposure and HLA in healthy donors. Sequencing used immunoSEQ multiplex PCR; TCRdb keeps in-frame clones, though not all of them. The sample lists 120,000 or so clones, approximately 90% seen once, with 1.9% in the top ten. Sequences were obtained from PBMCs. Receptors originate from a woman younger than 30 in good health and CMV-seronegative.

The CDR3 sequence: CASSQVQGIRETQYF. In DNA, the CDR3 is TGTGCCAGCAGCCAAGTCCAGGGAATCCGAGAGACCCAGTACTTC. The chain couples TRBV4-2 to TRBJ2-5; D is possibly TRBD1 (5 bases). V was shortened by 1 base and J by 4 bases, with 13 bases between the two germline ends. Germline values: CDR1 LGHNA, CDR2 YNFKEQ. The CDR3 runs 15 residues.

The chain is built from TRBV27 and TRBJ2-1, with TRBD2 matching over 13 bases. The V gene's germline CDR1 is MNHEY and CDR2 SMNVEV (reference sequence). The CDR3 runs to 17 residues. The junction had 12 bases not matched to a gene; V was cut back by 5 bases and J by 8 bases. The CDR3 here is CASSLTSGGANFDEQFF. As DNA, the CDR3 is TGTGCCAGCAGTCTTACTAGCGGGGGGGCCAATTTTGATGAGCAGTTCTTC.

This rearrangement joins TRBV28 to TRBJ2-7; TRBD1 matches at 9 bases. Germline assignment: CDR1 MDHEN and CDR2 SYDVKM. CDR3 size: 15 residues. V lost 2 bases and J lost 4; bases outside the gene matches: 6. The CDR3 sequence is CASSLDRGNSYEQYF. Written as DNA, the CDR3 is TGTGCCAGCAGTTTAGACAGGGGGAATTCATACGAGCAGTACTTC.

This rearrangement joins TRBV30 to TRBJ2-7; unclear D gene. Trimming took off 2 bases at V and 3 bases at J, with 14 bases between the two ends. This CDR3 has 14 residues. Germline V gives CDR1 GTSNPN, CDR2 SVGIG (reference sequence). CDR3 DNA: TGTGCCTGGAGTACCGGAGTGGGTAACTACGAGCAGTACTTC. Translation: CAWSTGVGNYEQYF.

V is TRBV21-1 and J is TRBJ1-6. TRBV21-1 is reported as a pseudogene. This CDR3 has 15 residues. CDR3 amino acids: CAGPHPNGGHSPLHF. CDR3 nucleotide sequence: TGTGCCGGCCCCCATCCGAACGGGGGACATTCACCCCTCCACTTT.

This chain connects TRBV5-1 to TRBJ2-5; possible D gene TRBD2, 5 bases. This CDR3 is 14 amino acids long. Deletions cut 1 base from V and 5 bases from J, with 12 bases between. Germline V gene lookup returns CDR1 SGHRS and CDR2 YFSETQ. The CDR3 DNA reads TGCGCCAGCAGCTTGTTTACTAGTGGCGAGACCCAGTACTTC. Translation gives CASSLFTSGETQYF.

The V call is TRBV5-4, the J call TRBJ2-1; 7 bases agree with TRBD2. V shed 0 bases and J 5 bases; nucleotides not matched to a gene: 8. The CDR3 consists of 16 residues. Germline V gene data show CDR1 as SGHNT and CDR2 as YYREEE (reference sequence). DNA of the CDR3: TGTGCCAGCAGCTTGGATCCAGCGGGGTCAAACAATGAGCAGTTCTTC. Its translation: CASSLDPAGSNNEQFF.

This clone was recorded once. The J gene is TRBJ2-1, the V gene TRBV28, with 11 bases lining up with TRBD2. CDR3 length: 14 amino acids. The germline CDR1 and CDR2 sequences are MDHEN and SYDVKM. Trimming at V came to 10 bases and at J to 5 bases, leaving 7 bases not matched to a gene. The CDR3, as DNA: TGTGCCACCTGGGGACTAGCGGTAGACAATGAGCAGTTCTTC. Amino acid sequence: CATWGLAVDNEQFF.

This clone was seen just once. Written as DNA, the CDR3 is TGCGCCAGCAGTGAGTCGCCCCCCCAGTTCAGGATTTTGTGGAACACTGAAGCTTTCTTT. Translated, it gives CASSESPPQFRILWNTEAFF. J is TRBJ1-1 and V is TRBV10-2, with D uncertain. From germline, CDR1 is WSHSY and CDR2 SAAADI. V lost 0 bases and J 1 base, leaving 24 bases between the germline ends. The CDR3 covers 20 residues.

This clone was counted once. This chain links TRBV27 with TRBJ2-7; the D gene is possibly TRBD2 (5 bases). Germline CDR1 is MNHEY and CDR2 is SMNVEV (reference sequence). Between the trimmed V and J ends, which lost 5 bases and 7 bases, there was a span of 15 bases. The CDR3 length is 13 residues. The CDR3 sequence is CASSPDFGREQYF. The CDR3 DNA reads TGTGCCAGCAGTCCGGACTTCGGGCGGGAGCAGTACTTC.